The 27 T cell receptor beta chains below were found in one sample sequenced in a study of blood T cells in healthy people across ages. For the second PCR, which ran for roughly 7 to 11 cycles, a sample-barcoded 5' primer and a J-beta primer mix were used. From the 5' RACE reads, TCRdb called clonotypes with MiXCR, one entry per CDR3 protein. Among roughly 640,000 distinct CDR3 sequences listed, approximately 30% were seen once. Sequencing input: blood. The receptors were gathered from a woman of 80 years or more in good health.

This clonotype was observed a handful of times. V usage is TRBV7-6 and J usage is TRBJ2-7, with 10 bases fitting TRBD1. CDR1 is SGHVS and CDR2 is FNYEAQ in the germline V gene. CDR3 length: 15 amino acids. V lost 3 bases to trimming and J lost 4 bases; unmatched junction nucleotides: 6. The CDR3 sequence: CASSLTGGQGYEQYF. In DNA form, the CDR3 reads TGTGCCAGCAGCTTGACAGGGGGCCAAGGGTACGAGCAGTACTTC.

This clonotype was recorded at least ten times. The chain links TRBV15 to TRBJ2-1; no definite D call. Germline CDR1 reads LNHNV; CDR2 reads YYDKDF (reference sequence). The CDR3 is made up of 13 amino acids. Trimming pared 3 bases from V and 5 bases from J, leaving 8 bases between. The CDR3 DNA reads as TGTGCCACCAGCAGCCCCGACGACAATGAGCAGTTCTTC. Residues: CATSSPDDNEQFF.

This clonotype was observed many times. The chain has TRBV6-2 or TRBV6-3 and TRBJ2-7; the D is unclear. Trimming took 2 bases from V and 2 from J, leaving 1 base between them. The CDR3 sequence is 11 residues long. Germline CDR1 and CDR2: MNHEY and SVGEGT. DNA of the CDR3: TGTGCCAGCAGTTACACCTACGAGCAGTACTTC. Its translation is CASSYTYEQYF.

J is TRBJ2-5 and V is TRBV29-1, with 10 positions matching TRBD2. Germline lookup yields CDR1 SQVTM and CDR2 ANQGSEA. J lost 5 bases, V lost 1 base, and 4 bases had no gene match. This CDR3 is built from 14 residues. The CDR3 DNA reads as TGCAGCGTTGAAGGGGCTAGCGGGGGTGAGACCCAGTACTTC. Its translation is CSVEGASGGETQYF.

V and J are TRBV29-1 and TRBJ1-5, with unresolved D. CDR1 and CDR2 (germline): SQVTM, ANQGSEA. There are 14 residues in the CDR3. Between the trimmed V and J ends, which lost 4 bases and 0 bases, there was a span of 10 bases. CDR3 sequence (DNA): TGCAGCGTTGCTGAGGGTAATAGCAATCAGCCCCAGCATTTT. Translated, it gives CSVAEGNSNQPQHF.

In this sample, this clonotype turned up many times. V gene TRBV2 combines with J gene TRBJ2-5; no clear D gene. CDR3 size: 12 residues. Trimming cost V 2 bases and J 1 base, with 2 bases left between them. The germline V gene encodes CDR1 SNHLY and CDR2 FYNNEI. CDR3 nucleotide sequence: TGTGCCAGCAGTGAAACCCAAGAGACCCAGTACTTC. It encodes CASSETQETQYF. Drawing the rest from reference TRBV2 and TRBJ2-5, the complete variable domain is EPEVTQTPSHQVTQMGQEVILRCVPISNHLYFYWYRQILGQKVEFLVSFYNNEISEKSEIFDDQFSVERPDGSNFTLKIRSTKLEDSAMYFCASSETQETQYFGPGTRLLVL.

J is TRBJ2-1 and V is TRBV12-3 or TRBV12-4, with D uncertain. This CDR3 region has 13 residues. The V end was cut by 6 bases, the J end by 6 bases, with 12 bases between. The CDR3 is CASRRSGLNEQFF. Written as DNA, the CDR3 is TGTGCCAGCAGGAGATCCGGGCTCAATGAGCAGTTCTTC.

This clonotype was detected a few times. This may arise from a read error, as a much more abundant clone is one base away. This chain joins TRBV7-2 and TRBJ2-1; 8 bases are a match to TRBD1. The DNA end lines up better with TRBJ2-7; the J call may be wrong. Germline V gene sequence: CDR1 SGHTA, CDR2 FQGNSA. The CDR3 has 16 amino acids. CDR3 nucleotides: TGTGCCAGCAGCCACCCCCCAGGGGGCTCCTACAATGAGCAGTACTTC. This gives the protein CASSHPPGGSYNEQYF.

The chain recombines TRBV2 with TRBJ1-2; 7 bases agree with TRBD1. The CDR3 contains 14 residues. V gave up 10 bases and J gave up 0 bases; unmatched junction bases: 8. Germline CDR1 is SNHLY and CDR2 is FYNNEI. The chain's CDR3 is CATSPTGSNYGYTF. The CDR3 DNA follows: TGTGCCACCTCCCCGACAGGGTCTAACTATGGCTACACCTTC.

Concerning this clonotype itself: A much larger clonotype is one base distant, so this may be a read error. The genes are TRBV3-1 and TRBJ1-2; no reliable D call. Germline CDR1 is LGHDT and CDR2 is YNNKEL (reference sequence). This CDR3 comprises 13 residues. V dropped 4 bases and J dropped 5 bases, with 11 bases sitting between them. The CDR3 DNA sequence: TGTGCCAGCAGCCGAGATCCCAAGTATGGCTACACCTTC. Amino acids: CASSRDPKYGYTF. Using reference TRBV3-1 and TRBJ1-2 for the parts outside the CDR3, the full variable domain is DTAVSQTPKYLVTQMGNDKSIKCEQNLGHDTMYWYKQDSKKFLKIMFSYNNKELIINETVPNRFSPKSPDKAHLNLHINSLELGDSAVYFCASSRDPKYGYTFGSGTRLTVV.

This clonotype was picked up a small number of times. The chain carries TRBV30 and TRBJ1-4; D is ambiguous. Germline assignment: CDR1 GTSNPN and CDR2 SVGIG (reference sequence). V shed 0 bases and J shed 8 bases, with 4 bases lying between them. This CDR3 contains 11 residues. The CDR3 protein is CAWSVQEKLFF. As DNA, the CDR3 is TGTGCCTGGAGTGTACAGGAAAAACTGTTTTTT.

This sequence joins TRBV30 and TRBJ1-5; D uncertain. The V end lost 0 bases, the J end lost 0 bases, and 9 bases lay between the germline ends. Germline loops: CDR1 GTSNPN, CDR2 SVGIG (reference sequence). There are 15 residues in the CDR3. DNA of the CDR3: TGTGCCTGGAGTGTAGAAGGAAATAGCAATCAGCCCCAGCATTTT. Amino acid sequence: CAWSVEGNSNQPQHF.

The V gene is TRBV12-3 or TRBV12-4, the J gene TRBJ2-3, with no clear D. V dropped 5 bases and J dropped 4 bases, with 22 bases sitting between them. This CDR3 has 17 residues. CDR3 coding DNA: TGTGCCAGCAGTCTGCAGACCAGCATGGTCCTCGCAGATACGCAGTATTTT. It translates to CASSLQTSMVLADTQYF.

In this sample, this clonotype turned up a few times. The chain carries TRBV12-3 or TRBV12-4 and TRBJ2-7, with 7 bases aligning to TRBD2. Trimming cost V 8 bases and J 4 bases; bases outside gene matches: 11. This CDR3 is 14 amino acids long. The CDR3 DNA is TGTGCCAGCTGTCGTTCCTGGGGGGGGTACGAGCAGTACTTC. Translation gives CASCRSWGGYEQYF.

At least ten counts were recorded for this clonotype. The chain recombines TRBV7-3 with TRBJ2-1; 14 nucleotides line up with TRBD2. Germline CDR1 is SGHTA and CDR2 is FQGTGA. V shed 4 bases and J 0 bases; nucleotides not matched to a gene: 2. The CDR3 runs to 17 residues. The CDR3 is CASSSTSGGASYNEQFF. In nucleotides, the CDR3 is TGTGCCAGCAGCTCGACTAGCGGGGGGGCCTCCTACAATGAGCAGTTCTTC. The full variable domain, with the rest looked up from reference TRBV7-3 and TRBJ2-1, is GAGVSQTPSNKVTEKGKYVELRCDPISGHTALYWYRQSLGQGPEFLIYFQGTGAADDSGLPNDRFFAVRPEGSVSTLKIQRTERGDSAVYLCASSSTSGGASYNEQFFGPGTRLTVL.

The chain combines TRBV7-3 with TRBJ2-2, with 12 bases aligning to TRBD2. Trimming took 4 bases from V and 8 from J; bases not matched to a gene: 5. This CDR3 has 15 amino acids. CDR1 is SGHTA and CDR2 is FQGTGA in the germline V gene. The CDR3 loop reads CASSSGLAGYGELFF. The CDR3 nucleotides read TGTGCCAGCAGCTCCGGACTAGCGGGGTATGGGGAGCTGTTTTTT.

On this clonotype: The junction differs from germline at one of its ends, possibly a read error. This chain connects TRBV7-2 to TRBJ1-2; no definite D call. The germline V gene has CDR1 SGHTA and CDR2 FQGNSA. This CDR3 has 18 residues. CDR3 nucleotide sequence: TGTGCCAGCAGCTTAGCGTCCGGACGCCAACTTGCTAACTATGGCCACACCTTC. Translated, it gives CASSLASGRQLANYGHTF. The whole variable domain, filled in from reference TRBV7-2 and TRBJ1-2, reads GAGVSQSPSNKVTEKGKDVELRCDPISGHTALYWYRQSLGQGLEFLIYFQGNSAPDKSGLPSDRFSAERTGGSVSTLTIQRTQQEDSAVYLCASSLASGRQLANYGHTFGSGTRLTVV.

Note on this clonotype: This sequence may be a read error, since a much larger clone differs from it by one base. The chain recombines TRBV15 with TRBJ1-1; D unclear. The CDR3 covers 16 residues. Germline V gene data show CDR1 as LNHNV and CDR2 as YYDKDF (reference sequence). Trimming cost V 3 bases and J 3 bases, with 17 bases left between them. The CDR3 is CATSSDNPDKDTEAFF. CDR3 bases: TGTGCCACCAGCAGTGATAATCCAGACAAAGACACTGAAGCTTTCTTT.

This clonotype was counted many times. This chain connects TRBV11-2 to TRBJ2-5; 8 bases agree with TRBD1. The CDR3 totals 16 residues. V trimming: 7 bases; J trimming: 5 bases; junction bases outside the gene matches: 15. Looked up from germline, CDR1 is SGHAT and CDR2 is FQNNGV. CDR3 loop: CASTSQGALLGETQYF. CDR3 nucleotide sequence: TGTGCCAGCACCTCCCAGGGGGCCCTACTAGGGGAGACCCAGTACTTC.

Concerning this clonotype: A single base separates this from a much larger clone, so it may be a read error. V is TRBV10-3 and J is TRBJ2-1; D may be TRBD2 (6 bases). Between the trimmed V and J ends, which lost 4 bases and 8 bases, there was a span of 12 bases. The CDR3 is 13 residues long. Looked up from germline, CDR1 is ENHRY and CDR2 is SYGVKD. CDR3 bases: TGTGCCATCAGTGTTTGGGGCGGGGATGAGCAGTTCTTC. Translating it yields CAISVWGGDEQFF.

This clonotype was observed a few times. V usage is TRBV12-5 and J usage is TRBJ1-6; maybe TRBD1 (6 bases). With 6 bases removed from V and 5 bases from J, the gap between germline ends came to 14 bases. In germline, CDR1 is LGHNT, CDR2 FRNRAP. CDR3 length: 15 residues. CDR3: CASGLTGTNNSPLHF. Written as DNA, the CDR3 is TGTGCTAGTGGGCTAACCGGGACAAATAATTCACCCCTCCACTTT.

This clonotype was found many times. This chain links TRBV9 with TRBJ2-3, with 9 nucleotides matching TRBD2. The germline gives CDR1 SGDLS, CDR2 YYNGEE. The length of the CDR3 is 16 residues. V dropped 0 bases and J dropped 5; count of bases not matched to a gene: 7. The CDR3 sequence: CASSVAAGGIGDTQYF. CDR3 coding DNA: TGTGCCAGCAGCGTAGCAGCGGGGGGCATAGGAGATACGCAGTATTTT.

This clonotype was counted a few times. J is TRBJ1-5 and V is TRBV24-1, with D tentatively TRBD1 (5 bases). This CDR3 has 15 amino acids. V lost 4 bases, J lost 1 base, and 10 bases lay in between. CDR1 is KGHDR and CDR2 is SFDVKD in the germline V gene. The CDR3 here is CATSDQSGSNQPQHF. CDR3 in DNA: TGTGCCACCAGTGACCAGTCAGGGAGCAATCAGCCCCAGCATTTT.

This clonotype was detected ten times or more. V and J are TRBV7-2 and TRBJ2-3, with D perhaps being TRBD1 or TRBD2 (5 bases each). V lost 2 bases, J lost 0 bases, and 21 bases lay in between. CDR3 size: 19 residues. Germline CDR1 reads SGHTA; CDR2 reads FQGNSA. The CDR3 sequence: CASSLRFGRRQTSTDTQYF. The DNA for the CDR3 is TGTGCCAGCAGCTTAAGATTTGGGAGAAGACAGACTAGCACAGATACGCAGTATTTT.

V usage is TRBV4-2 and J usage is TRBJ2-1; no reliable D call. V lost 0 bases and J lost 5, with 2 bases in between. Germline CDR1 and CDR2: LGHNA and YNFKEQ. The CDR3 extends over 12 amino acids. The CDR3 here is CASSQENNEQFF. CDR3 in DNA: TGTGCCAGCAGCCAAGAAAACAATGAGCAGTTCTTC.

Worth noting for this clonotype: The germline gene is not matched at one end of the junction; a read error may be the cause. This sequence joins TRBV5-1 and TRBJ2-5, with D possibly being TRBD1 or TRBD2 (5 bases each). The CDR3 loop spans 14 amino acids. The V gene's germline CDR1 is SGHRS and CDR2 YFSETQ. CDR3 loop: CASGLDEGPETQYF. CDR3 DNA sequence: TGCGCCAGCGGCTTGGATGAGGGGCCCGAGACCCAGTACTTC.

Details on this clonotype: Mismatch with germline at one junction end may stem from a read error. DNA of the CDR3: TGTGCCAGCAGCGTCACAGGTACGCAGTATTTT. Amino acids: CASSVTGTQYF. The J gene is TRBJ2-3, the V gene TRBV9, with a weak D call TRBD1 (5 bases). Per germline, CDR1 SGDLS and CDR2 YYNGEE. The CDR3 has 11 residues.